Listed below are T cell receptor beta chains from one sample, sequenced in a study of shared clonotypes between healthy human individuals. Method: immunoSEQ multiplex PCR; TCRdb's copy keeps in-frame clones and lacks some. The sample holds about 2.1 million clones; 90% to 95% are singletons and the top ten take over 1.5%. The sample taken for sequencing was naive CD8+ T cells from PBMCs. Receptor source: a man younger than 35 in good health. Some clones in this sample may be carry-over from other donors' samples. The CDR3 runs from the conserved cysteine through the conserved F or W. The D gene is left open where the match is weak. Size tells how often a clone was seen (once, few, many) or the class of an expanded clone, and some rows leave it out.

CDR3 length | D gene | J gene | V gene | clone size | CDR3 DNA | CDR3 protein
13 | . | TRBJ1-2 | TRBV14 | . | TGTGCCAGCAGCCAAGGTTTTTACTATGGCTACACCTTC | CASSQGFYYGYTF
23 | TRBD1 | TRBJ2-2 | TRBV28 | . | TGTGCCAGCAGTTTGGCTTTAAGACGACCCACAACCTACTGGACAGGGGGCACCGGGGAGCTGTTTTTT | CASSLALRRPTTYWTGGTGELFF
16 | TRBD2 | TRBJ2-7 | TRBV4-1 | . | TGCGCCAGCAGCCCAGGACTAGCGGGAGGGCTTAACGAGCAGTACTTC | CASSPGLAGGLNEQYF
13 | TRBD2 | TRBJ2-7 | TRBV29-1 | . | TGCAGCGTTGAGACTAGCGGCTCCTACGAGCAGTACTTC | CSVETSGSYEQYF
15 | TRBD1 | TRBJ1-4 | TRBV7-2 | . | TGTGCCAGCAGCTTCGTACAGGGGGCGCAGGGAAAACTGTTTTTT | CASSFVQGAQGKLFF
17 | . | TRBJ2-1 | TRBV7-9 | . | TGTGCCAGCAGCTTAGGACCCTTCGCGGGGCAAGACAATGAGCAGTTCTTC | CASSLGPFAGQDNEQFF
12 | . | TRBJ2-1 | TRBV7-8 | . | TGTGCCAGCAGCTTAACAGATGAGGCGACGTTCTTC | CASSLTDEATFF
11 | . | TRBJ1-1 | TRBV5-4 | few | TGTGCCAGCAGCGGAGGCACTGAAGCTTTCTTT | CASSGGTEAFF
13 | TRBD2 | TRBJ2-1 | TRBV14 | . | TGTGCCAGCAGCCTACTAGCGAACAATGAGCAGTTCTTC | CASSLLANNEQFF
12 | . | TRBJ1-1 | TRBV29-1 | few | TGCAGCGTCCGGACAGTGAACACTGAAGCTTTCTTT | CSVRTVNTEAFF
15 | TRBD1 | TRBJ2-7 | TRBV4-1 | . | TGCGCCAGCAGCCAAAGGACAGGTATCTCCTACGAGCAGTACTTC | CASSQRTGISYEQYF
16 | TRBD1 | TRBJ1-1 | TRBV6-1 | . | TGTGCCAGCAGTGCCCCTAGACAGGGTTGGGGCACTGAAGCTTTCTTT | CASSAPRQGWGTEAFF
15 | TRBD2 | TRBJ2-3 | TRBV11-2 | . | TGTGCCAGCAGCTTAGGGACTAGCGTGGCAGATACGCAGTATTTT | CASSLGTSVADTQYF
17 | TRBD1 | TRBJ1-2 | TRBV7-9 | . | TGTGCCAGCAGCTTGTCCGGGACAGGGGTCCCCCTCTATGGCTACACCTTC | CASSLSGTGVPLYGYTF
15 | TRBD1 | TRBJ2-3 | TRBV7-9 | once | TGTGCCAGCAGCAACCGGGACAGTACCACAGATACGCAGTATTTT | CASSNRDSTTDTQYF
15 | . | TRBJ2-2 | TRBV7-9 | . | TGTGCCAGCAGCTCAAAATCTAGCTCGCCCGGGGAGCTGTTTTTT | CASSSKSSSPGELFF
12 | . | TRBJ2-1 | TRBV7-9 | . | TGTGCCAGCAGCACAGCAGGGGATGAGCAGTTCTTC | CASSTAGDEQFF
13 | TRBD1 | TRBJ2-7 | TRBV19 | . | TGTGCCAGTAGTCCGGGGACAGCCTACGAGCAGTACTTC | CASSPGTAYEQYF
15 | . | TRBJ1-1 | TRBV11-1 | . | TGTGCCAGCAGCTGGGACGGCCTCATGAACACTGAAGCTTTCTTT | CASSWDGLMNTEAFF
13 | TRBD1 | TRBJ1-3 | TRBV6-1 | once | TGTGCCAGCACTGAGACAGGGGGATACACCATATATTTT | CASTETGGYTIYF
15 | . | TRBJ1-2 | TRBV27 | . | TGTGCCAGCAGTTTATCGGGCCAGGGTTGGTATGGCTACACCTTC | CASSLSGQGWYGYTF
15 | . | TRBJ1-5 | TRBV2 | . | TGTGCCAGCAGTGAGGGGGGGGTAAGGCATCAGCCCCAGCATTTT | CASSEGGVRHQPQHF
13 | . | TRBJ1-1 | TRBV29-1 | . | TGCAGCGCCGAAGTGGGATCGAACACTGAAGCTTTCTTT | CSAEVGSNTEAFF
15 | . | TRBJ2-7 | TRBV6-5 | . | TGTGCTAGCAGTTACTCGGGCAGTCTCTCTAACGAGCAGTACTTC | CASSYSGSLSNEQYF
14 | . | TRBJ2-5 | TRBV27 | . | TGTGCCAGCTCCCTTTTCGGGAGTCCGGAGACCCAGTACTTC | CASSLFGSPETQYF
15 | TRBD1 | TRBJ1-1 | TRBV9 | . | TGTGCCAGCAGCGCAGGGGGCGCGTTCAACACTGAAGCTTTCTTT | CASSAGGAFNTEAFF
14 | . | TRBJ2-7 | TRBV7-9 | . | TGTGCCAGCAGCCCTACAGGGTCCTCCTACGAGCAGTACTTC | CASSPTGSSYEQYF
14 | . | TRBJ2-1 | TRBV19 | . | TGTGCCAGTAGTATGCGGTTAACCTACAATGAGCAGTTCTTC | CASSMRLTYNEQFF
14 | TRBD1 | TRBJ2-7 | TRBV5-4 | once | TGTGCCAGCAGCTGGGACAGGGTAGGGTACGAGCAGTACTTC | CASSWDRVGYEQYF
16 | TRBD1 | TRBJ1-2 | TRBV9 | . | TGTGCCAGCAGCGTAGGGGACAGCATAATTAACTATGGCTACACCTTC | CASSVGDSIINYGYTF
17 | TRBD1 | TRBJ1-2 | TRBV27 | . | TGTGCCAGCAGTCCCGACAGGGTAGTCATAGGATTCACTGGCTACACCTTC | CASSPDRVVIGFTGYTF
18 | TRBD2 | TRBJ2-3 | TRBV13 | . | TGTGCCAGCAGCCCATGGGGACTAGCGGGAGATTTCGCAGATACGCAGTATTTT | CASSPWGLAGDFADTQYF
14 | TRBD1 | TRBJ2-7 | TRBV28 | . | TGTGCCAGCATACGGGCAGGGGGAATCGACGAGCAGTACTTC | CASIRAGGIDEQYF
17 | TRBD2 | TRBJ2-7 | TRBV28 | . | TGTGCCAGCAGTTTGGGAGCCGGGACTAGCGGATCCTACGAGCAGTACTTC | CASSLGAGTSGSYEQYF
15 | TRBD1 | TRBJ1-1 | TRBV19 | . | TGTGCCAGCCCTCCCCGAGGGGGCTCTAACACTGAAGCTTTCTTT | CASPPRGGSNTEAFF
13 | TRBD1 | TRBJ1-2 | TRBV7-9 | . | TGTGCCAGCAGCCCCGGACAGGGGTACGGCTACACCTTC | CASSPGQGYGYTF
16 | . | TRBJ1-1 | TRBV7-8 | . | TGTGCCAGCAGCTTAGCGCTCGCAGGGTTCAGAACTGAAGCTTTCTTT | CASSLALAGFRTEAFF
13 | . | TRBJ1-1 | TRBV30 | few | TGTGCCTGGAGTTGGGGGGCGAACACTGAAGCTTTCTTT | CAWSWGANTEAFF